The source of this T cell receptor (beta chain) is a study of T cell responses to AZD1222 COVID-19 vaccine. Regarding the study as a whole: Unmutated variant regions are reportedly the target of nearly half of TCRs that are spike-specific.

Doses given second, at about 4 or about 12 weeks, were pooled. Clones were sequenced by immunoSEQ multiplex PCR, and TCRdb holds only the in-frame ones, with some missing. The sample has 75,000 or so clones; around 93% are singletons. Germline CDR1 reads SGHDT; CDR2 reads YYEEEE. The CDR3 runs to 11 residues. The V end was cut by 4 bases, the J end by 3 bases, with 4 bases between. Comments on this clone: No antigen is known for it.

The sample in question was peripheral blood, obtained 28 days after the second AZD1222 dose. The clonotype was recovered from an adult who received the AZD1222 COVID-19 vaccine. The rearrangement joins TRBV5-6 to TRBJ1-1; D unclear. The CDR3 loop is CASSRYTEAFF. The DNA of the CDR3 is TGTGCCAGCAGCCGTTACACTGAAGCTTTCTTT.